These 3 T cell receptor beta chains were all obtained from the same sample, sequenced in a study of shared clonotypes between healthy human individuals. This table comes from immunoSEQ multiplex PCR, and its TCRdb copy is limited to in-frame clones, with some not included. The sample lists 1.5 million to 1.9 million clones, around 98% occurring once. Material: naive CD4+ T cells sorted from blood. As for subset: CD45RA+ positively selected. The receptors shown here come from a man under 40 in good health.

CDR3 protein: CASSKLDSIEQFF. The DNA for the CDR3 is TGTGCCAGTAGTAAGTTAGATTCCATTGAGCAGTTCTTC. The genes are TRBV19 and TRBJ2-1; no definite D call. V was shortened by 4 bases and J by 9 bases, with 13 bases between the two germline ends. The CDR3 runs to 13 residues. From germline, CDR1 is LNHDA and CDR2 SQIVND (reference sequence).

Regarding this clone: Other nucleotide sequences from this sample produce the same CDR3. This chain connects TRBV18 to TRBJ2-5, with 11 nucleotides matching TRBD2. J gave up 4 bases and V 1 base, and 2 bases lay outside the gene matches. CDR1 and CDR2 from the germline V gene are KGHSH and LQKENI. CDR3 size: 15 residues. The CDR3 sequence: CASSPRLAGGETQYF. The CDR3 DNA follows: TGTGCCAGCTCACCACGGCTAGCGGGAGGAGAGACCCAGTACTTC.

This clone was seen only once. The V gene is TRBV7-2, the J gene TRBJ2-7; D remains unclear. The CDR3 is 13 amino acids. V lost 7 bases, J lost 4 bases, and 14 bases lay in between. The germline V gene has CDR1 SGHTA and CDR2 FQGNSA. CDR3 bases: TGTGCCAGCACCCGTAGAGGAAGGTACGAGCAGTACTTC. This gives the protein CASTRRGRYEQYF.